Listed below are T cell receptor beta chains from one sample, sequenced in a study of blood T cell repertoires in COVID-19. Profiled with immunoSEQ multiplex PCR; TCRdb holds only in-frame clones, not every one. Of roughly 190,000 clones listed, 82% are singletons. Sequences were obtained from PBMCs or T cells enriched from blood (not recorded which). The receptors come from a woman aged 60-75 years with acute COVID-19. Both conserved end residues are part of each CDR3. The D gene is left open where the match is weak. For some rows the clone size is stated as once, few or many, or as a class when expanded; others skip it.

.	14	TRBV19	TRBJ2-1	.	TGTGCCAGTACTGGGCGGGGTGTTTACAATGAGCAGTTCTTC	CASTGRGVYNEQFF
.	13	TRBV10-2	TRBJ2-5	.	TGCGCCAGCAGTGGACAGGCGGGTGAGACCCAGTACTTC	CASSGQAGETQYF
.	17	TRBV7-9	TRBJ1-2	TRBD1	TGTGCCAGCAGCCATATCCGGGACAGGCCAGCTAACTATGGCTACACCTTC	CASSHIRDRPANYGYTF
.	13	TRBV5-8	TRBJ1-2	TRBD1	TGTGCCAGCAGCTCGGGACAGGTCTATGGCTACACCTTC	CASSSGQVYGYTF
once	15	TRBV5-4	TRBJ2-1	.	TGTGCCAGCGGGTCGGCGGCACTCTCCTACAATGAGCAGTTCTTC	CASGSAALSYNEQFF
few	15	TRBV19	TRBJ1-4	.	TGTGCCAGTAGATCTCCAGGGGAAACTAATGAAAAACTGTTTTTT	CASRSPGETNEKLFF
.	13	TRBV9	TRBJ1-2	.	TGTGCCAGCAGCGAACAGGCTAACTATGGCTACACCTTC	CASSEQANYGYTF
.	14	TRBV6-6	TRBJ1-1	TRBD1	TGTGCCAGCACCCTGACAGGGGGGAACACTGAAGCTTTCTTT	CASTLTGGNTEAFF
.	14	TRBV30	TRBJ2-4	.	TGTGCCTGGACCCCCCTGGGGGCTCGAAACATTCAGTACTTC	CAWTPLGARNIQYF
.	15	TRBV3-1/TRBV3-2	TRBJ2-2	TRBD2	TGTGCCAGCAGCCGGGGCGGGAGCAACACCGGGGAGCTGTTTTTT	CASSRGGSNTGELFF
.	13	TRBV9	TRBJ2-3	.	TGTGCCAGCAGCACCACTCGCACAGATACGCAGTATTTT	CASSTTRTDTQYF
.	15	TRBV11-3	TRBJ2-3	.	TGTGCCAGCAGCACCGGACCCGTCCCACAGGGTACGCAGTATTTT	CASSTGPVPQGTQYF
.	15	TRBV18	TRBJ1-1	.	TGTGCCAGCTCACCACCGGGGACACTGAACACTGAAGCTTTCTTT	CASSPPGTLNTEAFF
once	14	TRBV6-5	TRBJ1-6	TRBD1	TGTGCCAGTGGACAGGGATCGGGGAATTCACCCCTCCACTTT	CASGQGSGNSPLHF
.	21	TRBV6-2/TRBV6-3	TRBJ2-1	TRBD2	TGTGCCAGCAGTTACGCCCAACTCTTTAGCGGGATGAGGGGGTCTTACAATGAGCAGTTCTTC	CASSYAQLFSGMRGSYNEQFF
once	20	TRBV27	TRBJ1-2	.	TGTGCCAGCAGTTCCCATGATGTTATGCCCCCGGTTCATTCCCACTATGGCTACACCTTC	CASSSHDVMPPVHSHYGYTF
.	16	TRBV6-2/TRBV6-3	TRBJ1-5	TRBD1	TGTGCCAGCAGCTCCAGCGGACAGGGGAGCAATCAGCCCCAGCATTTT	CASSSSGQGSNQPQHF
few	14	TRBV5-1	TRBJ1-3	.	TGCGCCAGCAGCTTCGACAGCTCTGGAAACACCATATATTTT	CASSFDSSGNTIYF